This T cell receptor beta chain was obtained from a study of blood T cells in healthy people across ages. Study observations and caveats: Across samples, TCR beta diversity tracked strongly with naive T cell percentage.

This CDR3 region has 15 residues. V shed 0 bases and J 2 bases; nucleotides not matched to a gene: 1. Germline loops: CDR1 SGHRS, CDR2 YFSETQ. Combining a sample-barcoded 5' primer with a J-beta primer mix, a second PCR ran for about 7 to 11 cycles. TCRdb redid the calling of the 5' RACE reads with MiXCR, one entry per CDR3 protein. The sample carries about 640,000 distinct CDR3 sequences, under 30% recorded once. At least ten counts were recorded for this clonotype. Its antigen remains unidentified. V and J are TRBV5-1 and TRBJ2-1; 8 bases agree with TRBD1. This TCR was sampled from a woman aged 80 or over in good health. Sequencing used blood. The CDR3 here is CASSLEGQAYNEQFF. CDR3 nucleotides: TGCGCCAGCAGCTTGGAGGGACAGGCCTACAATGAGCAGTTCTTC.